The 13 T cell receptor beta chains reported below all come from one sample, sequenced in a study of shared clonotypes between healthy human individuals. Produced via immunoSEQ multiplex PCR; TCRdb's table is partial and in-frame only. In the table there are over a million clones, 98% of which are singletons. Input material: naive CD4+ T cells sorted from blood. Subset reported: CD45RA+ positively selected. The receptors shown here come from a man younger than 45 in good health.

Notes on this clone: At the DNA level, this CDR3 is encoded by other sequences in the same sample as well. J is TRBJ1-1 and V is TRBV5-1; 7 bases are shared with TRBD1. The germline gives CDR1 SGHRS, CDR2 YFSETQ. There are 15 residues in the CDR3. V trimming: 4 bases; J trimming: 2 bases; junction bases outside the gene matches: 8. The CDR3 DNA is TGCGCCAGCAGCGCTCCGGGACAGAGTAACACTGAAGCTTTCTTT. Amino acid sequence: CASSAPGQSNTEAFF.

V usage is TRBV28 and J usage is TRBJ2-3, with D uncertain. Trimming stripped 6 bases from V and 3 bases from J, with 7 bases between. Per germline, CDR1 MDHEN and CDR2 SYDVKM. The CDR3 has 12 amino acids. The CDR3 nucleotides are TGTGCCAGCAGGGAAGCTACAGATACGCAGTATTTT. Translating gives CASREATDTQYF.

The chain joins TRBV6-1 to TRBJ2-3, with D possibly called TRBD1 or TRBD2 (6 bases each). The CDR3 is 16 amino acids. Germline-derived CDR1 and CDR2 are MNHNS and SASEGT. Trimming shortened V by 2 bases and J by 1 base, and 13 bases separated the two germline ends. CDR3 in amino acids: CASSEKWGAGTDTQYF. For the CDR3, the DNA is TGTGCCAGCAGTGAAAAATGGGGGGCAGGCACAGATACGCAGTATTTT.

A remark on this clone: This sample includes further DNA sequences coding for the same CDR3. The rearrangement links TRBV9 to TRBJ2-7; D call uncertain. CDR1 and CDR2 from the germline V gene are SGDLS and YYNGEE. CDR3 length: 14 amino acids. V was clipped by 0 bases and J by 3 bases, with 10 bases between them. The DNA for the CDR3 is TGTGCCAGCAGCGTAGGCGTAGAAGGCTACGAGCAGTACTTC. As protein: CASSVGVEGYEQYF. The whole variable domain, filled in from reference TRBV9 and TRBJ2-7, reads DSGVTQTPKHLITATGQRVTLRCSPRSGDLSVYWYQQSLDQGLQFLIQYYNGEERAKGNILERFSAQQFPDLHSELNLSSLELGDSALYFCASSVGVEGYEQYFGPGTRLTVT.

The chain couples TRBV7-9 to TRBJ2-5, with D tentatively TRBD2 (5 bases). V was pared by 1 base and J by 2 bases, with 11 bases between. CDR1 and CDR2 (germline): SEHNR, FQNEAQ (reference sequence). CDR3 length: 15 residues. CDR3 in amino acids: CASSLGRAVQETQYF. The DNA of the CDR3 is TGTGCCAGCAGCTTAGGCCGAGCGGTTCAAGAGACCCAGTACTTC.

This clone was observed once. This CDR3 is also generated by other DNA sequences in the sample. The CDR3 protein is CASSYPGGETQYF. CDR3 DNA sequence: TGTGCCAGCAGTTACCCAGGGGGGGAGACCCAGTACTTC. The genes are TRBV6-5 and TRBJ2-5; TRBD1 is a possible D gene (7 bases). Trimming removed 2 bases from V and 5 bases from J, with 9 bases in between. This CDR3 contains 13 residues. Germline loops: CDR1 MNHEY, CDR2 SVGAGI.

The chain recombines TRBV5-1 with TRBJ2-7, with TRBD2 identical over 8 bases. The V gene's germline CDR1 is SGHRS and CDR2 YFSETQ. V gave up 4 bases and J gave up 5 bases; unmatched junction bases: 5. The CDR3 runs 13 residues. Here the CDR3 reads CASSPGGTDEQYF. In DNA form, the CDR3 reads TGCGCCAGCAGCCCGGGGGGGACTGACGAGCAGTACTTC.

J is TRBJ2-2 and V is TRBV15; 8 bases are shared with TRBD2. V lost 1 base to trimming and J lost 5 bases; unmatched junction nucleotides: 9. The CDR3 length is 17 residues. The germline V gene encodes CDR1 LNHNV and CDR2 YYDKDF (reference sequence). CDR3 sequence: CATSRGPSKRETGELFF. CDR3 DNA sequence: TGTGCCACCAGCAGAGGCCCAAGCAAGCGGGAGACCGGGGAGCTGTTTTTT.

This clone was observed once. The chain joins TRBV27 to TRBJ2-4; D is uncertain. The CDR3 spans 14 residues. CDR1 MNHEY and CDR2 SMNVEV come from the germline V gene (reference sequence). Trimming stripped 6 bases from V and 8 bases from J, with 17 bases between. CDR3 in DNA: TGTGCCAGCAGAACCGGACGGTCAGCGTACATTCAGTACTTC. Residues: CASRTGRSAYIQYF.

The J gene is TRBJ2-7, the V gene TRBV5-1; 9 positions agree with TRBD2. The V segment lost 2 bases and the J segment 1 base; nucleotides outside the gene matches: 7. In germline, CDR1 is SGHRS, CDR2 YFSETQ. The CDR3 covers 16 residues. The CDR3 nucleotides read TGCGCCAGCAGCTTAACTCCGGGACTAGCTTCCTACGAGCAGTACTTC. This translates into CASSLTPGLASYEQYF.

The gene calls are TRBV10-3 and TRBJ2-3; D unresolved. CDR3 length: 10 residues. The V gene's germline CDR1 is ENHRY and CDR2 SYGVKD. V lost 10 bases, J lost 7 bases, and 9 bases lay in between. The CDR3 is CATRTNTQYF. CDR3 DNA sequence: TGTGCCACCAGGACCAATACGCAGTATTTT.

This clone was picked up one time. The rearrangement joins TRBV5-5 to TRBJ1-2, with unresolved D. The CDR3 runs 13 residues. Germline CDR1 reads SGHKS; CDR2 reads YYEKEE (reference sequence). The V end lost 0 bases, the J end lost 7 bases, and 10 bases lay between the germline ends. For the CDR3, the DNA is TGTGCCAGCAGCTTGGCCCCCAGTACTGGCTACACCTTC. It is translated as CASSLAPSTGYTF. Together with reference TRBV5-5 and TRBJ1-2, the CDR3 gives the full variable domain: DAGVTQSPTHLIKTRGQQVTLRCSPISGHKSVSWYQQVLGQGPQFIFQYYEKEERGRGNFPDRFSARQFPNYSSELNVNALLLGDSALYLCASSLAPSTGYTFGSGTRLTVV.

The rearrangement uses TRBV9 and TRBJ2-1, with 7 bases that match TRBD2. Looked up from germline, CDR1 is SGDLS and CDR2 is YYNGEE. V lost 4 bases to trimming and J lost 6 bases; unmatched junction nucleotides: 13. The CDR3 spans 16 residues. CDR3 loop: CASSIRPASGGNEQFF. In DNA form, the CDR3 reads TGTGCCAGCAGCATCCGACCGGCCTCGGGGGGCAATGAGCAGTTCTTC.